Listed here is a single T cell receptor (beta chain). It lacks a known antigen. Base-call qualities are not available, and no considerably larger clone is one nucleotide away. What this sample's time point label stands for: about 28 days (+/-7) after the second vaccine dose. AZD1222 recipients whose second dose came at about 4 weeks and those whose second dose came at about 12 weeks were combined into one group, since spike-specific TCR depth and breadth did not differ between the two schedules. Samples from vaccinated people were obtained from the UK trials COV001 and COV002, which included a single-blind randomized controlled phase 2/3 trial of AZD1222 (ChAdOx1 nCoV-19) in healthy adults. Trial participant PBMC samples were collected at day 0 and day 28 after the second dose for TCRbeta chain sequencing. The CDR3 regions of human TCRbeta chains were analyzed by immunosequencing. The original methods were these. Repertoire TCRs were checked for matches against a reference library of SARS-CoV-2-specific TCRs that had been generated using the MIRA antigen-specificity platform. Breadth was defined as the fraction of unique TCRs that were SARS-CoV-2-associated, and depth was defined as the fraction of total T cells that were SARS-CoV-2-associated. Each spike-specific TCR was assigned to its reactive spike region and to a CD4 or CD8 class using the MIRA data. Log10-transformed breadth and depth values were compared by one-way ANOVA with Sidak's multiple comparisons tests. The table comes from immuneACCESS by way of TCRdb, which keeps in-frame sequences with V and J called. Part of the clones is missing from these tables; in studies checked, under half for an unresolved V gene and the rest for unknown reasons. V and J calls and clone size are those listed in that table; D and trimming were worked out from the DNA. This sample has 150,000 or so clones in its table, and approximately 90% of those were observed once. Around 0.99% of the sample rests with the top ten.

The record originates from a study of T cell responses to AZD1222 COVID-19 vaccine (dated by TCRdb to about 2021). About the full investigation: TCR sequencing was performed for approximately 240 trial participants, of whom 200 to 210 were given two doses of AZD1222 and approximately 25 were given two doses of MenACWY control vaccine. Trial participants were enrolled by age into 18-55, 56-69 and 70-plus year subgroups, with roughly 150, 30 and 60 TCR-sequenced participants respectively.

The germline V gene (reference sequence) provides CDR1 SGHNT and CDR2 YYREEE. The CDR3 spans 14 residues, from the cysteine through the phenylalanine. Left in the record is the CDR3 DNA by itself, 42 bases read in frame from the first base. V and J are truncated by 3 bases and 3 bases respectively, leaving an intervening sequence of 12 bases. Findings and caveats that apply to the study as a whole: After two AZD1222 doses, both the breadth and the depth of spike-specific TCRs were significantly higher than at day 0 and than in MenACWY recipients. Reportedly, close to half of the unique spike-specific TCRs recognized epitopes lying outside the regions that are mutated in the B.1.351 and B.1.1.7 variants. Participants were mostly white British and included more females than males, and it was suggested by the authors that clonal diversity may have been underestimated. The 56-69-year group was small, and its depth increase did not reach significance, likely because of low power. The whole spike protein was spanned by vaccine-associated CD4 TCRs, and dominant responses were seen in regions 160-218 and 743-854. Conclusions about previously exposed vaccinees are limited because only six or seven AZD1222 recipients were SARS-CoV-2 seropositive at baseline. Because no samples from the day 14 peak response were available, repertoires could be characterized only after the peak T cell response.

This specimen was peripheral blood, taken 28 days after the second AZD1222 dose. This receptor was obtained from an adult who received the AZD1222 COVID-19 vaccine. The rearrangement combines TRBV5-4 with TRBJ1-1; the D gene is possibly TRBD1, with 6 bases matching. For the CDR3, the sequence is CASSYTGYDTEAFF. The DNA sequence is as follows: TGTGCCAGCAGCTACACAGGGTACGACACTGAAGCTTTCTTT.